What follows describes a single T cell receptor beta chain. Trimming took 1 base from V and 3 from J, leaving 13 bases between them. The CDR3 has 17 residues. Per the germline V gene, CDR1 is SGHDN and CDR2 is FVKESK. Original data processing: Amplification from reference gene primers served as the basis for estimated nucleated cell counts. Clones were sequenced by immunoSEQ multiplex PCR, and TCRdb holds only the in-frame ones, with some missing. D and trimming were read from the DNA, whereas the V and J calls and clone size are those reported in that table. The sample lists 250,000 or so clones; 84% were seen once. The data are from a study of blood T cell repertoires in COVID-19. Study information: The origin of the acute and convalescent COVID-19 samples was the United States, Italy and Spain. From T cells, B-cell-depleted T cells, or PBMCs came the material, which was cDNA or gDNA.

Sequencing used peripheral blood. The chain links TRBV14 to TRBJ1-6; D gene uncertain. This receptor was obtained from a woman aged 40 to 50 who had recovered from COVID-19. The CDR3 region is CASSQVGAADYNSPLHF. The CDR3 nucleotides read TGTGCCAGCAGCCAAGTCGGAGCAGCGGACTATAATTCACCCCTCCACTTT.